This T cell receptor (beta chain) is from a study of spatial heterogeneity in lung cancer. Study background: Consistent detection of more beta-chain than alpha-chain sequences was observed. Findings and limits, study-wide: Ubiquitous expanded tumor TCRs showed up in blood more at resection than follow-up.

This clonotype was counted ten times or more. The antigen remains unidentified. Germline-derived CDR1 and CDR2 are LNHNV and YYDKDF (reference sequence). The J segment lost 7 bases and the V segment lost 0 bases, leaving 13 bases of the junction unmatched. The CDR3 is made up of 18 amino acids. The sample's time point: sample taken at primary tumor resection. In each case, whole RNA from tumor, nontumor lung or frozen PBMC was sequenced unsorted. Every TCR cDNA molecule carried a tag that served as a unique molecular identifier. MiXCR, run by TCRdb on the 5' RACE reads, gives a single entry per CDR3 protein. Among around 19,000 distinct CDR3 sequences listed, about a fifth were seen once.

The source of this sequence is a female donor with early-stage non-small cell lung cancer. The sample consisted of PBMCs, taken at surgery. The chain carries TRBV15 and TRBJ1-5; 9 nucleotides line up with TRBD1. CDR3 in amino acids: CATSRDGNRGQGGQPQHF. As DNA, the CDR3 is TGTGCCACCAGCAGAGATGGGAACAGGGGGCAGGGTGGACAGCCCCAGCATTTT.